The entry that follows covers one TCR beta chain sequence. As handled by the study authors: From reference gene primer amplification, estimates of nucleated cell counts were derived. Measured with immunoSEQ multiplex PCR; TCRdb has only the in-frame clones, and not every one. V and J calls and clone size are given by that table; D and trimming were obtained from the DNA. The repertoire holds about 150,000 clones, with under 90% as singletons. CDR3 length: 14 amino acids. CDR1 PRHDT and CDR2 FYEKMQ come from the germline V gene (reference sequence). Trimming removed 4 bases from V and 1 base from J, with 8 bases in between. These data are taken from a study of blood T cell repertoires in COVID-19. The wider study: Acute-phase and convalescent COVID-19 samples originated in the United States, Italy and Spain. PBMCs, B-cell-depleted T cells, or T cells were the source of the cDNA or gDNA that made up the material.

The V gene is TRBV13, the J gene TRBJ1-5, with D maybe TRBD1 (6 bases). The sample taken for sequencing was peripheral blood. The receptor was isolated from a woman of 80 years or more with active or convalescent COVID-19. The CDR3 DNA follows: TGTGCCAGCAGCTCCCAGGGGAGCAATCAGCCCCAGCATTTT. Translating it yields CASSSQGSNQPQHF.